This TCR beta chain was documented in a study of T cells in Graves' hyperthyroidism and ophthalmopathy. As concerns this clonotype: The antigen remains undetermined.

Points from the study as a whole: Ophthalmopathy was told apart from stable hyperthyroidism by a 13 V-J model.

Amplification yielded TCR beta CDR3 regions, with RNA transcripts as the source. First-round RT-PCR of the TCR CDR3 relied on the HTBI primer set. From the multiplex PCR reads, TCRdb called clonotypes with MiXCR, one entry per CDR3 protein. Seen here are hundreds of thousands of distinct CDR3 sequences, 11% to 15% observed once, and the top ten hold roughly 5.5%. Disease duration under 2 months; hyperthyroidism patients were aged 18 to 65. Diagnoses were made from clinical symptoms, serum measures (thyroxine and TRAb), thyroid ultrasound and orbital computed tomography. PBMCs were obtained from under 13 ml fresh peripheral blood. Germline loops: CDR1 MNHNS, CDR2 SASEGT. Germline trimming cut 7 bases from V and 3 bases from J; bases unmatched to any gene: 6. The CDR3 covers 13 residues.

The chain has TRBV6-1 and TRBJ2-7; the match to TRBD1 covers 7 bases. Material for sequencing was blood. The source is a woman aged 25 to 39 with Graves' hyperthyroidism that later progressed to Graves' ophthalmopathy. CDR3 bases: TGTGCCAGCACCGGGACAGAATACTACGAGCAGTACTTC. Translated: CASTGTEYYEQYF.